This T cell receptor beta chain appears in the sequencing data of a study of T cell changes during pregnancy in multiple sclerosis. The count of this clone is one. This CDR3 is 16 amino acids long. Per germline, CDR1 ENHRY and CDR2 SYGVKD. Trimming took 11 bases from V and 3 from J; bases not matched to a gene: 10. The method was immunoSEQ multiplex PCR; TCRdb's version includes in-frame clones alone and lacks a portion of them. The sample yields around 40,000 clones, 90% to 95% seen once. The source of this sequence is a female donor with multiple sclerosis, enrolled in a pregnancy study. The rearrangement joins TRBV10-3 to TRBJ2-1; 13 positions match TRBD2. The sample consisted of CD8+ T cells from peripheral blood mononuclear cells, taken in the third trimester of pregnancy. The CDR3 is CAVQDGLAGDYNEQFF. In DNA, the CDR3 is TGTGCCGTCCAAGACGGACTAGCGGGAGACTACAATGAGCAGTTCTTC.